The 10 T cell receptor beta chains below come from one sample, sequenced in a study of CD8+ T cells in alopecia areata. cDNA serving as the sequencing template came from extracted, reverse transcribed RNA. Measured with immunoSEQ multiplex PCR; TCRdb has only the in-frame clones, and not every one. The top ten hold over 4% of the sample, which has about 140,000 clones, 55% to 65% seen once. Sequencing was carried out using CD4+ T cells sorted from blood. The receptors come from a human donor in good health.

The rearrangement links TRBV29-1 to TRBJ1-2; D not certain. The CDR3 contains 11 residues. Per germline, CDR1 SQVTM and CDR2 ANQGSEA. Trimming stripped 4 bases from V and 4 bases from J, with 7 bases between. This CDR3 reads CSVGSPYGYTF. The CDR3 DNA sequence: TGCAGCGTTGGTTCCCCCTATGGCTACACCTTC.

The chain is built from TRBV2 and TRBJ1-1; the D is unclear. CDR1 SNHLY and CDR2 FYNNEI come from the germline V gene. V lost 1 base and J 1 base, leaving 4 bases between the germline ends. This CDR3 is 13 amino acids long. The CDR3 bases are TGTGCCAGCAGTGAAGAGGCGAACACTGAAGCTTTCTTT. Translation: CASSEEANTEAFF.

In this sample, this clone turned up a few times. This chain uses TRBV29-1 with TRBJ1-5; D may be TRBD1 (5 bases). This CDR3 comprises 13 residues. Between the trimmed V and J ends, which lost 4 bases and 9 bases, there was a span of 16 bases. Germline CDR1 SQVTM, CDR2 ANQGSEA. The CDR3 DNA follows: TGCAGCGTTGGAGCGGGGCCCCTCCGGCCCCAGCATTTT. Its protein product is CSVGAGPLRPQHF.

This clone has just a few counts. The genes are TRBV7-6 and TRBJ2-1; D possibly corresponds to TRBD1 (5 bases). CDR1 SGHVS and CDR2 FNYEAQ come from the germline V gene. V lost 5 bases and J 10 bases, leaving 18 bases between the germline ends. This CDR3 is 14 amino acids long. The CDR3 reads CASSAGSPLEEQFF. For the CDR3, the DNA is TGTGCCAGCAGCGCAGGGTCCCCTTTGGAGGAGCAGTTCTTC.

This clone turned up a few times. V usage is TRBV10-3 and J usage is TRBJ2-7; D gene uncertain. The ends were cut back, 2 bases at V and 0 bases at J, with 11 bases in the middle. The CDR3 covers 15 residues. In germline, CDR1 is ENHRY, CDR2 SYGVKD. The CDR3 is CAISEAGASSYEQYF. For the CDR3, the DNA is TGTGCCATCAGTGAGGCAGGAGCGTCCTCCTACGAGCAGTACTTC.

The CDR3 bases are TGTGCCAGCAGCCTCCGGGTCCCTGGACCAGATACGCAGTATTTT. Encoded protein: CASSLRVPGPDTQYF. The gene calls are TRBV7-6 and TRBJ2-3; D is ambiguous. Trimming shortened V by 5 bases and J by 4 bases, and 16 bases separated the two germline ends. The CDR3 sequence is 15 residues long. Germline V lookup: CDR1 SGHVS, CDR2 FNYEAQ. Looking up the rest from reference TRBV7-6 and TRBJ2-3 gives the full variable domain: GAGVSQSPRYKVTKRGQDVALRCDPISGHVSLYWYRQALGQGPEFLTYFNYEAQQDKSGLPNDRFSAERPEGSISTLTIQRTEQRDSAMYRCASSLRVPGPDTQYFGPGTRLTVL.

The chain joins TRBV6-6 to TRBJ1-4; a possible D gene is TRBD1 (5 bases). This CDR3 region has 13 residues. Germline lookup yields CDR1 MNHNY and CDR2 SVGAGI (reference sequence). The V end lost 4 bases, the J end lost 8 bases, and 11 bases lay between the germline ends. DNA for the CDR3: TGTGCCAGCAGTTGGCAGGGAGGCGAAAAACTGTTTTTT. It specifies CASSWQGGEKLFF.

The chain is built from TRBV25-1 and TRBJ2-5; TRBD1 aligns across 10 bases. CDR3 length: 16 residues. Germline loops: CDR1 MGHDK, CDR2 SYGVNS. J gave up 5 bases and V 5 bases, and 11 bases lay outside the gene matches. The CDR3 coding sequence is TGTGCCAGCAGTAAAATAAGACAGGGGGCAGGGGAGACCCAGTACTTC. Translated: CASSKIRQGAGETQYF.

This clone was observed a handful of times. CDR3 region: CSVVKNIEQYF. CDR3 nucleotide sequence: TGCAGCGTTGTGAAGAACATAGAGCAGTACTTC. The V gene is TRBV29-1, the J gene TRBJ2-7; D gene uncertain. The germline V gene has CDR1 SQVTM and CDR2 ANQGSEA. V was cut by 4 bases and J by 7 bases, with 11 bases left in between. CDR3 length equals 11 residues.

V usage is TRBV29-1 and J usage is TRBJ2-7; 9 nucleotides align to TRBD2. With 5 bases clipped from V and 2 bases from J, the junction kept 7 bases outside the gene matches. From germline, CDR1 is SQVTM and CDR2 ANQGSEA. The CDR3 loop spans 14 amino acids. This CDR3 reads CSVRVAGAAYEQYF. The CDR3 region has the DNA TGCAGCGTTAGAGTAGCGGGAGCCGCCTACGAGCAGTACTTC.